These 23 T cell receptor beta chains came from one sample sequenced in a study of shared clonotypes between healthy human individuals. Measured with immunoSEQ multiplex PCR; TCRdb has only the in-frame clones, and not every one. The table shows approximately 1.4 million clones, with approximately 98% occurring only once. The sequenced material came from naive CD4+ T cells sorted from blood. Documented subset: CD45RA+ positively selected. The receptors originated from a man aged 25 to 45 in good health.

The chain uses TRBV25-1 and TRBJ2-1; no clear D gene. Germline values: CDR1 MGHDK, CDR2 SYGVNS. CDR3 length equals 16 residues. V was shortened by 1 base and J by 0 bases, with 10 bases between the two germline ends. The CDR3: CASSESGFLSYNEQFF. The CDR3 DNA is TGTGCCAGCAGTGAATCTGGGTTTCTCTCCTACAATGAGCAGTTCTTC.

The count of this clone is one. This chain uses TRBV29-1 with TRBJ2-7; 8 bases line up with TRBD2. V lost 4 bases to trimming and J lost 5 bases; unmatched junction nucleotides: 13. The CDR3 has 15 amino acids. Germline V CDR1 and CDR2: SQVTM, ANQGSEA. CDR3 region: CSVARRLAGLHEQYF. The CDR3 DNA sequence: TGCAGCGTTGCCCGAAGGCTAGCGGGTTTACACGAGCAGTACTTC.

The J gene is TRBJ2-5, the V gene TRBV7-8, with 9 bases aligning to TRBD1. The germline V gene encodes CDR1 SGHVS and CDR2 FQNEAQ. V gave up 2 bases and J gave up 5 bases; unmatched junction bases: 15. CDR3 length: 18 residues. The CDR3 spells CASSLNLRTYRGQETQYF. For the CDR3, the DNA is TGTGCCAGCAGCTTAAATCTACGGACCTACAGGGGGCAGGAGACCCAGTACTTC.

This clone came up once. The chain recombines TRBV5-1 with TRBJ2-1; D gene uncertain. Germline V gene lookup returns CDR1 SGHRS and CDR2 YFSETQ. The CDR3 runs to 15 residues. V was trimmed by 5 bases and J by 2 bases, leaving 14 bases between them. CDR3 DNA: TGCGCCAGCAGGCAGGAGTTAGGCGCCTACAATGAGCAGTTCTTC. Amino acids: CASRQELGAYNEQFF.

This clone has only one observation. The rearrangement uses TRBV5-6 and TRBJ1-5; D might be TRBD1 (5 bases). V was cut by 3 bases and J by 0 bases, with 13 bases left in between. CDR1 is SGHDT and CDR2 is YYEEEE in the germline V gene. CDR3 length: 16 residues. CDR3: CASSSTGRYSNQPQHF. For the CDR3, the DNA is TGTGCCAGCAGCTCAACGGGGCGATATAGCAATCAGCCCCAGCATTTT. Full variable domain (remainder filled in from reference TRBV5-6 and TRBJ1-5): DAGVTQSPTHLIKTRGQQVTLRCSPKSGHDTVSWYQQALGQGPQFIFQYYEEEERQRGNFPDRFSGHQFPNYSSELNVNALLLGDSALYLCASSSTGRYSNQPQHFGDGTRLSIL.

CDR3 nucleotide sequence: TGTGCCAGCAGCTTAGGGGCTAGCGGTAACACCGGGGAGCTGTTTTTT. Translating gives CASSLGASGNTGELFF. The genes are TRBV11-2 and TRBJ2-2; 7 bases map to TRBD2. Trimming cost V 1 base and J 2 bases; bases outside gene matches: 4. The CDR3 runs 16 residues. Germline lookup yields CDR1 SGHAT and CDR2 FQNNGV. The full variable domain, its missing parts supplied by reference TRBV11-2 and TRBJ2-2, is EAGVAQSPRYKIIEKRQSVAFWCNPISGHATLYWYQQILGQGPKLLIQFQNNGVVDDSQLPKDRFSAERLKGVDSTLKIQPAKLEDSAVYLCASSLGASGNTGELFFGEGSRLTVL.

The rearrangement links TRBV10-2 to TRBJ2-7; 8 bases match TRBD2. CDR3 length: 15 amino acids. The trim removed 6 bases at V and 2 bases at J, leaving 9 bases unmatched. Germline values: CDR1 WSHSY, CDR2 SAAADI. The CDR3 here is CASRDPGGRTYEQYF. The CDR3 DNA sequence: TGCGCCAGCAGGGACCCCGGCGGGAGGACCTACGAGCAGTACTTC.

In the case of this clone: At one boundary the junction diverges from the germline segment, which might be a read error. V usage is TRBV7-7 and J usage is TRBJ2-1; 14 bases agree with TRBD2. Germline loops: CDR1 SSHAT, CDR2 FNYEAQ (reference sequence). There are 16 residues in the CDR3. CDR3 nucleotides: TGTGCTAGCAGCCCGACTAGCGGGAGGGGCGGGAATGAGCAGTTCTTC. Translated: CASSPTSGRGGNEQFF.

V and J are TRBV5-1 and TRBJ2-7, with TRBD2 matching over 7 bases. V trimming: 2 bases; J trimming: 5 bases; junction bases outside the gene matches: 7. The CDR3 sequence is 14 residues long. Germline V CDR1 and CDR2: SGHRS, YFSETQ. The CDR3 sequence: CASSFRGGDDEQYF. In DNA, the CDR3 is TGCGCCAGCAGCTTTAGGGGAGGGGACGACGAGCAGTACTTC.

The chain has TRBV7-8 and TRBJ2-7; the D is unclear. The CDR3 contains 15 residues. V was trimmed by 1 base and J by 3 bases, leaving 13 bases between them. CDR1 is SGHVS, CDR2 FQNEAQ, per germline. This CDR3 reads CASSLGATLNYEQYF. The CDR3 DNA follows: TGTGCCAGCAGCTTAGGAGCAACTCTCAACTACGAGCAGTACTTC.

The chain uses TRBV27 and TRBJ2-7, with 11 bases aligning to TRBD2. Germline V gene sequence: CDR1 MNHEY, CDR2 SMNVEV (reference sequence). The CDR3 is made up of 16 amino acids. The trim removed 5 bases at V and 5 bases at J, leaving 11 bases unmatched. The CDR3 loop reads CASSLELLAGGHEQYF. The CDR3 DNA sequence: TGTGCCAGCAGTCTAGAGCTTTTAGCGGGAGGGCACGAGCAGTACTTC.

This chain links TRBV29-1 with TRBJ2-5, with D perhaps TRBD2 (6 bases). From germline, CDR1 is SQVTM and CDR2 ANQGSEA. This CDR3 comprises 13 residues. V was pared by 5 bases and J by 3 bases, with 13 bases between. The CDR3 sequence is CSVWSGGEETQYF. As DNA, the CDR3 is TGCAGCGTTTGGTCGGGCGGGGAAGAGACCCAGTACTTC.

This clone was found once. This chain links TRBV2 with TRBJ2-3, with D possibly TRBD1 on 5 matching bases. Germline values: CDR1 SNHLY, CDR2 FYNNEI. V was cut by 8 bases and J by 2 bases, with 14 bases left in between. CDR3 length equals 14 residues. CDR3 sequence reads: CASHLRQHTDTQYF. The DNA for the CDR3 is TGTGCCAGCCACCTACGACAGCACACAGATACGCAGTATTTT.

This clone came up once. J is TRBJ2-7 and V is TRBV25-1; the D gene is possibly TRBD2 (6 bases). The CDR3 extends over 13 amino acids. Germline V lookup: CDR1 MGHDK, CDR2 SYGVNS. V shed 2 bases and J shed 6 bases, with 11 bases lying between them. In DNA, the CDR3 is TGTGCCAGCAGTGAAAATCGAGCGGGCGAGCAGTACTTC. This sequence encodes CASSENRAGEQYF.

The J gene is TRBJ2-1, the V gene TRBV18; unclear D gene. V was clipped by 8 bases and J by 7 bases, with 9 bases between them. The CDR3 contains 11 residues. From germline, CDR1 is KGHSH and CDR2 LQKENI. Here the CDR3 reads CASLEQNEQFF. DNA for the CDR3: TGTGCCAGCCTAGAGCAGAATGAGCAGTTCTTC.

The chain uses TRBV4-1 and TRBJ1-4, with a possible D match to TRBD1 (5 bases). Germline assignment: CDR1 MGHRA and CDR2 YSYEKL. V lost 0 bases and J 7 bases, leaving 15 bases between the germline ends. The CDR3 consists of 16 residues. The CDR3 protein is CASSQDVSGGGEKLFF. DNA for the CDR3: TGCGCCAGCAGCCAAGATGTTTCGGGGGGTGGTGAAAAACTGTTTTTT.

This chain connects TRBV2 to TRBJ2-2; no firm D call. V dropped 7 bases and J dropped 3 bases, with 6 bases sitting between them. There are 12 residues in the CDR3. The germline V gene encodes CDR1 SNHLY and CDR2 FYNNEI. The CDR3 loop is CASMSYTGELFF. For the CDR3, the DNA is TGTGCCAGCATGAGTTACACCGGGGAGCTGTTTTTT.

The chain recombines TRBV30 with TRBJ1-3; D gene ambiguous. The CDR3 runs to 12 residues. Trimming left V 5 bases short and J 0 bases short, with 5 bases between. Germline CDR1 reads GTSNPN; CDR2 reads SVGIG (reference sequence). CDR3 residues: CAWDNSGNTIYF. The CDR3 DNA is TGTGCCTGGGACAACTCTGGAAACACCATATATTTT.

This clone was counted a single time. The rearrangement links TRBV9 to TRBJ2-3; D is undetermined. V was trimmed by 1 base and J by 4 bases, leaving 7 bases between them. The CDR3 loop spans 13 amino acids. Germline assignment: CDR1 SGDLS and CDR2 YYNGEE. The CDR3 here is CASSVSSADTQYF. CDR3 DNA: TGTGCCAGCAGCGTATCCTCTGCAGATACGCAGTATTTT.

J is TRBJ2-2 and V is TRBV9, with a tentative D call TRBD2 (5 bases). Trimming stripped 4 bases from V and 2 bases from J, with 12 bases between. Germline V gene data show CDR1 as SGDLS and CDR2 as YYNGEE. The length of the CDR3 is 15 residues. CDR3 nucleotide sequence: TGTGCCAGCAGCCAAGGACTGATCAACACCGGGGAGCTGTTTTTT. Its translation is CASSQGLINTGELFF.

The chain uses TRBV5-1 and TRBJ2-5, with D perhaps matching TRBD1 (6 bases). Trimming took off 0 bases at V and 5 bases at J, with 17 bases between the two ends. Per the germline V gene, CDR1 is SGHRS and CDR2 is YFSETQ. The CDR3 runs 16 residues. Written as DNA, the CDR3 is TGCGCCAGCAGCTTGGGTGGCAGGGGTCTAAGGGAGACCCAGTACTTC. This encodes CASSLGGRGLRETQYF.

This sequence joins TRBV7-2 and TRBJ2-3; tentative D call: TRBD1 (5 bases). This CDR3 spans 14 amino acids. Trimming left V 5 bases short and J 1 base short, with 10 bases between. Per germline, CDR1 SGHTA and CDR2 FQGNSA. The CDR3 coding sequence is TGTGCCAGCAGCCCCCAGGGCCGCACAGATACGCAGTATTTT. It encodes CASSPQGRTDTQYF.

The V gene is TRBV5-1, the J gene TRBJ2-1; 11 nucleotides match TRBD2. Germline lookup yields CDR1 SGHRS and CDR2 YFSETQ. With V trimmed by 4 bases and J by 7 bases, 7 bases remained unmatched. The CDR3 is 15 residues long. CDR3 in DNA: TGCGCCAGCAGCGATACTAGCGGGAGTGGAAATGAGCAGTTCTTC. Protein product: CASSDTSGSGNEQFF.